Listed below are T cell receptor beta chains from one sample, sequenced in a study of glioma-infiltrating T cells after dendritic cell vaccination. Using immunoSEQ multiplex PCR, the repertoire was profiled, and TCRdb retains in-frame clones only, with some absent. The repertoire consists of just under 60,000 clones, with about 79% occurring once and the leading ten covering about 15%. This specimen consisted of blood, obtained after dendritic cell vaccination. The receptors originated from a human donor with glioblastoma. Both conserved end residues are part of each CDR3. A D gene is named only where the DNA matches it firmly. Part of the rows lack a size; the others show once, few, many or a class for expanded clones.

size: few; J: TRBJ1-1; V: TRBV19; D: -; DNA: TGTGCCAGTAGTATTTCGACAGGCACTGAAGCTTTCTTT; CDR3: CASSISTGTEAFF
size: -; J: TRBJ2-5; V: TRBV29-1; D: TRBD2; DNA: TGCAGCGTTCTATCTAGCGGGGAAGAGACCCAGTACTTC; CDR3: CSVLSSGEETQYF
size: -; J: TRBJ2-4; V: TRBV5-6; D: TRBD2; DNA: TGTGCCAGCAGCTTAGGACTAGCAGTAAACATTCAGTACTTC; CDR3: CASSLGLAVNIQYF
size: -; J: TRBJ1-1; V: TRBV27; D: -; DNA: TGTGCCAGCAGTTGGGGGGGTGGTGAAGCTTTCTTT; CDR3: CASSWGGGEAFF
size: once; J: TRBJ2-6; V: TRBV29-1; D: TRBD1; DNA: TGCAGCGTTGAAGGGACAGGGAACGTCAACGTCCTGACTTTC; CDR3: CSVEGTGNVNVLTF
size: -; J: TRBJ2-2; V: TRBV11-2; D: TRBD1; DNA: TGTGCCAGCAGCTGGGGGACAGGGTACACCGGGGAGCTGTTTTTT; CDR3: CASSWGTGYTGELFF
size: few; J: TRBJ2-5; V: TRBV6-1; D: -; DNA: TGTGCCAGCAGTGAAGAAGGCAGGGAAGGGACCCAGTACTTC; CDR3: CASSEEGREGTQYF
size: -; J: TRBJ1-1; V: TRBV5-1; D: -; DNA: TGCGCCAGCAGCTTGGCCTTTGGACAGAACACTGAAGCTTTCTTT; CDR3: CASSLAFGQNTEAFF
size: -; J: TRBJ1-5; V: TRBV5-5; D: TRBD1; DNA: TGTGCCAGCAGCTTGGAATTACGGACAGGGCAGCCCCAGCATTTT; CDR3: CASSLELRTGQPQHF
size: -; J: TRBJ1-6; V: TRBV30; D: -; DNA: TGTGCCTGGAGTCCCACCCCCCTAACACAGGGAGATTCACCCCTCCACTTT; CDR3: CAWSPTPLTQGDSPLHF
size: -; J: TRBJ1-3; V: TRBV6-5; D: TRBD1; DNA: TGTGCCAGCAGTTACTCGCGGACAGGACTTGGAAACACCATATATTTT; CDR3: CASSYSRTGLGNTIYF
size: -; J: TRBJ2-3; V: TRBV5-1; D: TRBD2; DNA: TGCGCCAGCAGCTTCCTAAGCGGGGCCACAGATACGCAGTATTTT; CDR3: CASSFLSGATDTQYF
size: once; J: TRBJ1-5; V: TRBV19; D: TRBD1; DNA: TGTGCCAGTAGTAGGGGACAGGGGGCGTATAGCAATCAGCCCCAGCATTTT; CDR3: CASSRGQGAYSNQPQHF
size: -; J: TRBJ2-7; V: TRBV7-2; D: TRBD1; DNA: TGTGCCAGCAGCCTCGACAGGGGGTCTTACGAGCAGTACTTC; CDR3: CASSLDRGSYEQYF
size: -; J: TRBJ2-2; V: TRBV6-5; D: TRBD2; DNA: TGTGCCAGCAGTTATAACGGGGGGGGGACCGGGGAGCTGTTTTTT; CDR3: CASSYNGGGTGELFF
size: -; J: TRBJ2-3; V: TRBV25-1; D: -; DNA: TGTGCCAGCAGTGAATATAGACAGGAATTCTTCACAGATACGCAGTATTTT; CDR3: CASSEYRQEFFTDTQYF
size: once; J: TRBJ1-4; V: TRBV7-8; D: TRBD1; DNA: TGTGCCAGCAGCTCACGCCATCCTGGACAGGGAACCGAAAAACTGTTTTTT; CDR3: CASSSRHPGQGTEKLFF
size: few; J: TRBJ2-5; V: TRBV7-9; D: TRBD2; DNA: TGTGCCAGCAGCTTGCTAGCGGGGGAGGAGACCCAGTACTTC; CDR3: CASSLLAGEETQYF
size: -; J: TRBJ1-2; V: TRBV30; D: TRBD1; DNA: TGTGCCTGGAGTACGGGACAGGGCTATGGCTACACCTTC; CDR3: CAWSTGQGYGYTF
size: -; J: TRBJ2-3; V: TRBV7-2; D: -; DNA: TGTGCCAGCAGCAACGGGACTTATAGCACAGATACGCAGTATTTT; CDR3: CASSNGTYSTDTQYF
size: -; J: TRBJ1-5; V: TRBV29-1; D: -; DNA: TGCAGCGTAGGGGAAGAACAGGATCAGCCCCAGCATTTT; CDR3: CSVGEEQDQPQHF
size: -; J: TRBJ1-2; V: TRBV6-5; D: -; DNA: TGTGCCAGCAGTTACTCCGGGGGGCGACTTGGCTACACCTTC; CDR3: CASSYSGGRLGYTF
size: few; J: TRBJ1-1; V: TRBV5-1; D: -; DNA: TGCGCCAGCAGCTTGGGGGGGCAGAACACTGAAGCTTTCTTT; CDR3: CASSLGGQNTEAFF
size: -; J: TRBJ2-7; V: TRBV5-4; D: -; DNA: TGTGCCAGCAGCTTGGAGCTGTCCTCCTCCTACGAGCAGTACTTC; CDR3: CASSLELSSSYEQYF
size: -; J: TRBJ1-1; V: TRBV9; D: -; DNA: TGTGCCAGCAGCGTCTCCCCCGGAGGTGAAGCTTTCTTT; CDR3: CASSVSPGGEAFF
size: -; J: TRBJ2-1; V: TRBV5-1; D: -; DNA: TGCGCCAGCAACCTCGGGGGTGAGCAGTTCTTC; CDR3: CASNLGGEQFF
size: -; J: TRBJ1-1; V: TRBV11-3; D: -; DNA: TGTGCCAGCACCCCGACACCGCTGGGCACTGAAGCTTTCTTT; CDR3: CASTPTPLGTEAFF
size: -; J: TRBJ1-5; V: TRBV19; D: -; DNA: TGTGCCAGTAGTATAAGGGGGGGCAAGGGCAATCAGCCCCAGCATTTT; CDR3: CASSIRGGKGNQPQHF
size: few; J: TRBJ1-3; V: TRBV7-8; D: -; DNA: TGTGCCAGCAGCTTGGTCGGACAGACCTTTGGAAACACCATATATTTT; CDR3: CASSLVGQTFGNTIYF
size: -; J: TRBJ1-2; V: TRBV19; D: TRBD1; DNA: TGTGCCAGTAGTAACCGACCTGGACAGGGGTTCGGAGCTAACTATGGCTACACCTTC; CDR3: CASSNRPGQGFGANYGYTF
size: -; J: TRBJ2-2; V: TRBV5-1; D: -; DNA: TGCGCCAGCAGCTTGGCTCAGGGATACACCGGGGAGCTGTTTTTT; CDR3: CASSLAQGYTGELFF
size: -; J: TRBJ1-6; V: TRBV5-4; D: -; DNA: TGTGCCAGCAGCTTGGGGGCCCCAAGCTCCTATAATTCACCCCTCCACTTT; CDR3: CASSLGAPSSYNSPLHF
size: once; J: TRBJ2-3; V: TRBV7-2; D: TRBD1; DNA: TGTGCCAGCAGCTTTAGTGTTGTCGCAGGGGGCCCAGATACGCAGTATTTT; CDR3: CASSFSVVAGGPDTQYF
size: -; J: TRBJ2-7; V: TRBV29-1; D: TRBD1; DNA: TGCAGCGCTGGACAGGGCTTCTACGAGCAGTACTTC; CDR3: CSAGQGFYEQYF
size: -; J: TRBJ1-1; V: TRBV5-1; D: -; DNA: TGCGCCAGCAGAGATCCATCACGGGGTATTGTTTTCTTT; CDR3: CASRDPSRGIVFF
size: -; J: TRBJ2-3; V: TRBV7-9; D: TRBD2; DNA: TGTGCCAGCAGCTGGGGACTAGCGGGGGGCACAGATACGCAGTATTTT; CDR3: CASSWGLAGGTDTQYF
size: -; J: TRBJ1-1; V: TRBV7-9; D: -; DNA: TGTGCCAGCAGCCCCACAGGATTGAACACTGAAGCTTTCTTT; CDR3: CASSPTGLNTEAFF
size: few; J: TRBJ1-6; V: TRBV6-5; D: -; DNA: TGTGCCAGCAGTTACGGCGCCTCCGGGGGGGATTCACCCCTCCACTTT; CDR3: CASSYGASGGDSPLHF
size: -; J: TRBJ2-3; V: TRBV6-5; D: TRBD2; DNA: TGTGCCACCACGAAGGCGGGGGTCACAGATACGCAGTATTTT; CDR3: CATTKAGVTDTQYF
size: -; J: TRBJ2-1; V: TRBV30; D: -; DNA: TGTGCCTGGAGTGTGACTTTCTCCTACAATGAGCAGTTCTTC; CDR3: CAWSVTFSYNEQFF
size: -; J: TRBJ1-4; V: TRBV9; D: TRBD1; DNA: TGTGCCAGCAGTCCCGGGACAGCTAATGAAAAACTGTTTTTT; CDR3: CASSPGTANEKLFF
size: -; J: TRBJ1-6; V: TRBV11-1; D: TRBD1; DNA: TGTGCCAGCAGCTTGTATGGGACAGGGGAATCACCCCTCCACTTT; CDR3: CASSLYGTGESPLHF
size: once; J: TRBJ2-5; V: TRBV11-3; D: -; DNA: TGTGCCAGCAGCTTACAAGGGGCCTCCCAAGAGACCCAGTACTTC; CDR3: CASSLQGASQETQYF
size: -; J: TRBJ1-1; V: TRBV18; D: TRBD1; DNA: TGTGCCAGCTCACCCACAGGGGGCTCCACTGAAGCTTTCTTT; CDR3: CASSPTGGSTEAFF
size: -; J: TRBJ1-1; V: TRBV7-2; D: -; DNA: TGTGCCAGCAGCTTGAGTCGGGAAGCTGAAGCTTTCTTT; CDR3: CASSLSREAEAFF
size: -; J: TRBJ2-2; V: TRBV7-2; D: TRBD2; DNA: TGTGCCAGCATCCCCGGCGGGGGGGGGAACACCGGGGAGCTGTTTTTT; CDR3: CASIPGGGGNTGELFF